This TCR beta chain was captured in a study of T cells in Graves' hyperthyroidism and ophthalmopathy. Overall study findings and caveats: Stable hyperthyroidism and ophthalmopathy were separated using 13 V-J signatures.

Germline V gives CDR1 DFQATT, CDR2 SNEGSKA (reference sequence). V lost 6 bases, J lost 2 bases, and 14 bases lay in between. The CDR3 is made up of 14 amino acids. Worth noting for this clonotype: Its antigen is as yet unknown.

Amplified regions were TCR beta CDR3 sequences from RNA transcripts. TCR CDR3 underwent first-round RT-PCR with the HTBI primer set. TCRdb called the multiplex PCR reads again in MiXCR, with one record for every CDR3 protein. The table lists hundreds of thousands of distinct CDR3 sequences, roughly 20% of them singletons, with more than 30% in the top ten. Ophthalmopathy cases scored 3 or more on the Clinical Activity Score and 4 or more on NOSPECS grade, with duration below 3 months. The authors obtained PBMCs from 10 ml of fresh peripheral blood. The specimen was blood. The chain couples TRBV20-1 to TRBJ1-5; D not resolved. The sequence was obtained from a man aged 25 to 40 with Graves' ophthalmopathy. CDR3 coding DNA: TGCAGTGCCACGCCAACAGCGGGCAATCAGCCCCAGCATTTT. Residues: CSATPTAGNQPQHF.